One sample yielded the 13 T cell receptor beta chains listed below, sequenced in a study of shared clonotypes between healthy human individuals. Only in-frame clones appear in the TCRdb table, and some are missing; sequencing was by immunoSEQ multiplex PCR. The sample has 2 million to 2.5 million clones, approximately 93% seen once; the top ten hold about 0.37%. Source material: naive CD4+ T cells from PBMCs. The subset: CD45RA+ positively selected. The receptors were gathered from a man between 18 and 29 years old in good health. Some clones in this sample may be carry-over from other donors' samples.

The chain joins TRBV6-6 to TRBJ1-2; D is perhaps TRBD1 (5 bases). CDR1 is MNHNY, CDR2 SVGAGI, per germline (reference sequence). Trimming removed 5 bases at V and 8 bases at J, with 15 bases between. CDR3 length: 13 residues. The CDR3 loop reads CASSPRQSGGYTF. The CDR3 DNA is TGTGCCAGCAGTCCCAGACAGTCTGGAGGCTACACCTTC.

The DNA for the CDR3 is TGTGCCAGCAGTGAAACACCGGGATACAACTACGAGCAGTACTTC. As protein: CASSETPGYNYEQYF. V gene TRBV28 combines with J gene TRBJ2-7; D is possibly TRBD2 (5 bases). The V end lost 5 bases, the J end lost 3 bases, and 17 bases lay between the germline ends. The germline V gene has CDR1 MDHEN and CDR2 SYDVKM. The CDR3 sequence is 15 residues long.

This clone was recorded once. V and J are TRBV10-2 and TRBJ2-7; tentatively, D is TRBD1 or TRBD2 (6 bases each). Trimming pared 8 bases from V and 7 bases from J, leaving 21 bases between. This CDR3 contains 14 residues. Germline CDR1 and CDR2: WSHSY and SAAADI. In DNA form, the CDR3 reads TGCGCCAGCGGATTTTACAGGGAAGGGAGGGAGCAGTACTTC. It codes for CASGFYREGREQYF.

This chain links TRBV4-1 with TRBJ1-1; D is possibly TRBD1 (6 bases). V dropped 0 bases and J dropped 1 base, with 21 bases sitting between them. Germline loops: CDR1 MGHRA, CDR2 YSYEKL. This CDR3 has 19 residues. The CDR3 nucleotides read TGCGCCAGCAGCCAAGATCCCCCAACCCAGGACAGATCGAACACTGAAGCTTTCTTT. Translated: CASSQDPPTQDRSNTEAFF.

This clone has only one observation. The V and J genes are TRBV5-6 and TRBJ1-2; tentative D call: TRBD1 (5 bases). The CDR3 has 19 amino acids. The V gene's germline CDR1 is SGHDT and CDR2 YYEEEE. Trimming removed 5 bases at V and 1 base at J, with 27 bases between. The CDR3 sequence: CASSFEGSGPLRFNYGYTF. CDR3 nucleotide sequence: TGTGCCAGCAGTTTTGAGGGCTCGGGGCCACTAAGATTTAACTATGGCTACACCTTC.

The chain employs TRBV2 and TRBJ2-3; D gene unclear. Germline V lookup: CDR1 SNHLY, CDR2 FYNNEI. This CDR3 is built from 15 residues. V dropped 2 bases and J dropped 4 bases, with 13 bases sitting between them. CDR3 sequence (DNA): TGTGCCAGCAGTGAAATGGTCCCGGGTCCAGATACGCAGTATTTT. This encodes CASSEMVPGPDTQYF.

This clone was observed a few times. CDR3 region: CASRNQGPEAFF. The DNA of the CDR3 is TGTGCCAGCAGGAATCAGGGACCTGAAGCTTTCTTT. The chain uses TRBV2 and TRBJ1-1, with D perhaps TRBD1 (5 bases). The length of the CDR3 is 12 residues. The germline V gene encodes CDR1 SNHLY and CDR2 FYNNEI. Trimming removed 6 bases from V and 6 bases from J, with 11 bases in between.

CDR3 amino acids: CASSLPPGPKQFF. The CDR3 DNA sequence: TGTGCCAGCAGTTTACCACCGGGACCGAAGCAGTTCTTC. The rearrangement joins TRBV27 to TRBJ2-1; D is possibly TRBD1 or TRBD2 (5 bases each). The CDR3 length is 13 residues. Germline V gene sequence: CDR1 MNHEY, CDR2 SMNVEV (reference sequence). Trimming cost V 2 bases and J 11 bases, with 13 bases left between them.

The CDR3 reads CASTDRGRTNTEAFF. In DNA, the CDR3 is TGTGCCAGTACGGACAGGGGTAGGACGAACACTGAAGCTTTCTTT. The chain links TRBV19 to TRBJ1-1; TRBD1 matches at 9 bases. Germline-derived CDR1 and CDR2 are LNHDA and SQIVND (reference sequence). The CDR3 length is 15 residues. V was pared by 7 bases and J by 1 base, with 7 bases of the junction left unmatched.

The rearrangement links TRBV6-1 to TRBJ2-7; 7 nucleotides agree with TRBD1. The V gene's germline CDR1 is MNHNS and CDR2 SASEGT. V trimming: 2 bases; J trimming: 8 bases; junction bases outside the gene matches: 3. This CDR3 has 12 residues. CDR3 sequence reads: CASSETTGQQYF. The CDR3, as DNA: TGTGCCAGCAGTGAAACGACAGGGCAGCAGTACTTC.

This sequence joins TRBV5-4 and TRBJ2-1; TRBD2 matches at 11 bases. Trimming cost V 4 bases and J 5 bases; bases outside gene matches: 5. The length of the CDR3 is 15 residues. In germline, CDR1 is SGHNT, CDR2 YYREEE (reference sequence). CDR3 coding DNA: TGTGCCAGCAGCCCGACTAGCGGGACAAACAATGAGCAGTTCTTC. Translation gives CASSPTSGTNNEQFF.

This chain's CDR3 is CASSRQPTFSSTDTQYF. DNA for the CDR3: TGCGCCAGCAGTAGACAGCCAACATTCTCAAGCACAGATACGCAGTATTTT. This rearrangement joins TRBV10-1 to TRBJ2-3, with D tentatively TRBD1 (5 bases). CDR1 WNHNN and CDR2 SYGVQD come from the germline V gene (reference sequence). The germline V and J ends were trimmed by 5 bases and 0 bases, with 18 bases remaining between them. The CDR3 length is 17 residues.

The CDR3 reads CSVGLVTANTEAFF. The CDR3 DNA reads TGCAGCGTTGGTTTGGTGACAGCGAACACTGAAGCTTTCTTT. The chain carries TRBV29-1 and TRBJ1-1, with a weak D call TRBD1 (5 bases). Germline CDR1 reads SQVTM; CDR2 reads ANQGSEA. This CDR3 is 14 amino acids long. With 4 bases removed from V and 1 base from J, the gap between germline ends came to 13 bases.